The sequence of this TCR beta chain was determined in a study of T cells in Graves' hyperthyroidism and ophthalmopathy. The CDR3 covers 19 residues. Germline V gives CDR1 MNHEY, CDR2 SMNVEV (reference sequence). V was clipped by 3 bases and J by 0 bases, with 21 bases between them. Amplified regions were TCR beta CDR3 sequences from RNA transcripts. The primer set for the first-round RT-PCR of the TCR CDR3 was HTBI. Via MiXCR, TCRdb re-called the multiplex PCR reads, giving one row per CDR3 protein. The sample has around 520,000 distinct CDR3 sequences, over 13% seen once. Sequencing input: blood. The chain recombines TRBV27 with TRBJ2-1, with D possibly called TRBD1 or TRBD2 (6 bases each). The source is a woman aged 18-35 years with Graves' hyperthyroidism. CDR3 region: CASSFRGRHPASSYNEQFF. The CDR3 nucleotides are TGTGCCAGCAGTTTTCGGGGGCGGCATCCGGCATCCTCCTACAATGAGCAGTTCTTC.